The 22 T cell receptor beta chains below were found in one sample sequenced in a study of tumor-infiltrating lymphocytes in primary liver carcinoma. TCR beta cDNA came from roughly 550 ng total RNA, primed with a constant-region primer. Slightly modified ARM-PCR, run as three nested multiplex PCR rounds, produced the TCR beta libraries. Amplification in the first two PCR rounds was performed using TRBV1-TRBV30 forward primers and a C-beta reverse primer for 10 cycles each. TCRdb re-called the multiplex PCR reads with MiXCR, one entry per CDR3 protein. Found here are approximately 110,000 distinct CDR3 sequences, roughly four fifths of them singletons; the top ten hold approximately 21%. Without any cell sorting, roughly 20-30 mg of bulk tissue yielded co-extracted RNA and DNA. Source material: liver tumor tissue from sampling region 3. Subset: tumor region T3, left-lateral pole. The source of these receptors is a man aged 35-49 years with primary liver carcinoma and hepatitis B virus infection.

To note about this clonotype: The conserved phenylalanine or tryptophan normally closing the CDR3 is absent here, so this likely arose from a read error. The chain employs TRBV4-2 and TRBJ2-5; D ambiguous. Germline V CDR1 and CDR2: LGHNA, YNFKEQ. Trimming left V 3 bases short and J 4 bases short, with 12 bases between. The CDR3 covers 14 residues. This CDR3 reads CASSQADWGETQYL. CDR3 sequence (DNA): TGTGCCAGCAGCCAGGCGGATTGGGGAGAGACCCAGTACCTC.

As regards this clonotype: The conserved phenylalanine or tryptophan is not found at the CDR3 terminus, so this likely reflects a read error. This chain links TRBV29-1 with TRBJ2-1; 7 nucleotides align to TRBD2. Per the germline V gene, CDR1 is SQVTM and CDR2 is ANQGSEA. The CDR3 has 14 residues. The CDR3 here is CSVAVASGYNEQFI. The CDR3 DNA is TGTAGTGTTGCCGTAGCTAGCGGTTACAATGAGCAGTTCATC.

As regards this clonotype: Germline and junction disagree at one end, which may indicate a read error. The DNA for the CDR3 is TGTGCCAGCTGTTCCTGGGACAGGGGTGACTACTCCTTC. As protein: CASCSWDRGDYSF. V usage is TRBV12-3 or TRBV12-4 and J usage is TRBJ1-2; 10 bases align to TRBD1. The CDR3 runs 13 residues.

This clonotype was seen a single time. In this CDR3 the conserved last residue, phenylalanine or tryptophan, is missing, so a read error is likely. No DNA is shown, since the ends of the CDR3 on it are uncertain; the CDR3 is the one TCRdb lists. The J gene is TRBJ2-4, the V gene TRBV11-1; the D call in the table, TRBD2, was not verified against the DNA. The CDR3 numbers 17 amino acids, ends counted. Looked up from germline, CDR1 is SGHAT and CDR2 is FQDESV (reference sequence). CDR3 residues: CAGSFPWSSGTKNIKYL.

The chain combines TRBV6-6 with TRBJ2-7; possibly TRBD1 or TRBD2 for D (6 bases each). This CDR3 has 16 amino acids. CDR1 is MNHNY and CDR2 is SVGAGI in the germline V gene (reference sequence). The DNA for the CDR3 is TGTCTCAGCAGTTACGGGTTGGGGGGCCTAGGCGACGAGCAGTACTTC. Protein sequence: CLSSYGLGGLGDEQYF.

The V and J genes are TRBV11-1 and TRBJ2-3; the D call may be TRBD1 or TRBD2 (5 bases each). The CDR3 is 19 amino acids. With 9 bases removed from V and 3 bases from J, the gap between germline ends came to 31 bases. The germline CDR1 and CDR2 sequences are SGHAT and FQDESV (reference sequence). The CDR3 reads CASSSGGSSVGPRTDTQYF. In nucleotides, the CDR3 is TGTGCCAGTAGTTCTGGGGGAAGCTCTGTCGGACCCCGGACAGATACGCAGTATTTT.

The gene calls are TRBV28 and TRBJ1-1; D not certain. Trimming cost V 6 bases and J 10 bases, with 15 bases left between them. Germline V lookup: CDR1 MDHEN, CDR2 SYDVKM. The CDR3 totals 12 residues. DNA for the CDR3: TGTGCCAGCAGCGGACGGGGATGCGTAGCTTTCTTT. It specifies CASSGRGCVAFF.

A remark on this clonotype: This may arise from a read error, as a much more abundant clone is one base away. The chain recombines TRBV5-1 with TRBJ1-2; TRBD1 might be the D (6 bases). Trimming cost V 0 bases and J 1 base, with 13 bases left between them. The CDR3 totals 16 residues. The V gene's germline CDR1 is SGHRS and CDR2 YFSETQ. The CDR3, as DNA: TGCGCCAGCAGCTTGGAGATAGGGGGACTTAACTATGGCTACACCTTC. It is translated as CASSLEIGGLNYGYTF.

To note about this clonotype: One end of the junction fails to match germline, which may point to a read error. V usage is TRBV6-1 and J usage is TRBJ2-3, with D possibly matching TRBD2 (5 bases). This CDR3 is built from 14 residues. The germline V gene encodes CDR1 MNHNS and CDR2 SASEGT. The CDR3 reads CVSSAGLATDTQYF. In DNA form, the CDR3 reads TGTGTCAGCAGTGCTGGGCTAGCAACAGATACACAGTATTTT.

As concerns this clonotype: An end of the junction does not agree with germline; a read error may underlie this. The rearrangement joins TRBV4-1 to TRBJ2-1, with D tentatively TRBD1 (7 bases). Germline CDR1 and CDR2: MGHRA and YSYEKL. This CDR3 region has 10 residues. The CDR3 region is CASSAGQRFF. The CDR3 DNA reads as TGTGCCAGCAGCGCGGGACAGCGGTTCTTC.

This clonotype was seen once. The CDR3 loop reads CASSYIAGAGGTRYF. In DNA, the CDR3 is TGCGCCAGCAGCTATATAGCGGGAGCCGGAGGGACCCGATACTTC. The chain couples TRBV5-1 to TRBJ2-5; 9 bases align to TRBD2. V shed 3 bases, J shed 14 bases, and the junction held 17 bases outside the gene matches. The CDR3 totals 15 residues. CDR1 is SGHRS and CDR2 is YFSETQ in the germline V gene.

Note on this clonotype: Its ends do not fully match the called genes, so a read error is possible. The J gene is TRBJ2-7, the V gene TRBV6-1; D perhaps matches TRBD1 (5 bases). The CDR3 runs 13 residues. Germline CDR1 MNHNS, CDR2 SASEGT. Written as DNA, the CDR3 is TGTGCCAGCGGTGAAGGACAAATCGACGAGCAGTACTTC. It encodes CASGEGQIDEQYF.

The chain links TRBV28 to TRBJ1-4, with 8 nucleotides matching TRBD1. Germline values: CDR1 MDHEN, CDR2 SYDVKM. This CDR3 region has 15 residues. The CDR3 DNA sequence: TGTGTCAGTAGTTCTCGGACAGGGAGTAATGAAAAACTGTTTTTT. It is translated as CVSSSRTGSNEKLFF.

Details on this clonotype: The germline gene is not matched at one end of the junction; a read error may be the cause. The CDR3 protein is CASSLTSIDTDTQYF. The CDR3 DNA reads TGTGCCAGCAGCCTGACTAGTATTGACACAGATACGCAATATTTT. The V and J genes are TRBV4-2 and TRBJ2-3, with a tentative D call TRBD2 (6 bases). Germline V gene lookup returns CDR1 LGHNA and CDR2 YNFKEQ. The CDR3 extends over 15 amino acids.

On this clonotype: A junction end diverges from the germline sequence, so it may reflect a read error. This chain connects TRBV4-3 to TRBJ2-1, with D perhaps TRBD1 (5 bases). This CDR3 has 14 amino acids. From germline, CDR1 is LGHNA and CDR2 YSLEER. The CDR3 nucleotides read TGCCCCAGCAGCCAGGGCAGGACCAACAATGAGCAGTTGTTC. Translating gives CPSSQGRTNNEQLF.

The gene calls are TRBV29-1 and TRBJ2-7; no firm D call. The J call may be incorrect, as the DNA end agrees better with TRBJ2-1. CDR1 and CDR2 (germline): SQVTM, ANQGSEA. The CDR3 has 16 amino acids. The CDR3 loop is CSAMTSGIGTPYEQFF. The CDR3 coding sequence is TGCAGCGCCATGACATCTGGGATAGGCACTCCCTACGAGCAGTTCTTC.

As regards this clonotype: The junction does not match germline at one end; this may be a read error. The chain employs TRBV6-5 and TRBJ2-3, with 7 bases identical to TRBD1. CDR3 length equals 17 residues. Germline CDR1 reads MNHEY; CDR2 reads SVGAGI. This CDR3 reads CASSSLPLNGGTDTQYF. CDR3 in DNA: TGTGCCAGCAGTTCACTCCCCCTAAACGGTGGGACAGATACACAGTATTTT.

V and J are TRBV7-9 and TRBJ2-2; no definite D call. Trimming cost V 4 bases and J 7 bases, with 19 bases left between them. CDR3 length: 16 residues. Germline CDR1 and CDR2: SEHNR and FQNEAQ (reference sequence). CDR3 bases: TGTGCCAGCAGCTATGCGCAAAGGACCCTTATCGGGGAGCTGTTTTTT. It encodes CASSYAQRTLIGELFF.

J is TRBJ2-5 and V is TRBV11-2; the D gene is possibly TRBD2 (6 bases). V was clipped by 11 bases and J by 2 bases, with 21 bases between them. The germline CDR1 and CDR2 sequences are SGHAT and FQNNGV. The CDR3 runs 15 residues. The CDR3 loop is CADSLGVSGQETQYF. The CDR3 nucleotides read TGTGCCGACAGCTTAGGGGTTAGCGGACAAGAGACCCAGTACTTC.

Comment on this clonotype: A junction boundary mismatches the germline segment, possibly from a read error. V usage is TRBV11-1 and J usage is TRBJ2-6; the D gene is possibly TRBD1 (5 bases). Germline CDR1 and CDR2: SGHAT and FQDESV (reference sequence). CDR3 length: 14 residues. CDR3 region: CASSWNFGANVLAF. In nucleotides, the CDR3 is TGTGCCAGCAGCTGGAACTTTGGGGCCAACGTCCTGGCTTTT.

A remark on this clonotype: The CDR3 end shows no conserved phenylalanine or tryptophan, and so a read error is likely. The chain joins TRBV29-1 to TRBJ2-1; D unresolved. Looked up from germline, CDR1 is SQVTM and CDR2 is ANQGSEA. The V end was cut by 6 bases, the J end by 8 bases, with 14 bases between. The length of the CDR3 is 12 residues. CDR3 loop: CSVDSRVHEQFL. The CDR3, as DNA: TGCAGCGTAGATTCAAGAGTCCATGAGCAGTTCTTA.

In the case of this clonotype: Mismatch with germline at one junction end may stem from a read error. The chain carries TRBV7-9 and TRBJ2-7; D might be TRBD1 (6 bases). The CDR3 is made up of 15 amino acids. Germline V gives CDR1 SEHNR, CDR2 FQNEAQ (reference sequence). CDR3 loop: CASSLVTGGTYDQYF. The CDR3 nucleotides are TGTGCCAGTAGCTTAGTGACAGGCGGTACCTACGATCAGTACTTC. The full variable domain, its missing parts supplied by reference TRBV7-9 and TRBJ2-7, is DTGVSQNPRHKITKRGQNVTFRCDPISEHNRLYWYRQTLGQGPEFLTYFQNEAQLEKSRLLSDRFSAERPKGSFSTLEIQRTEQGDSAMYLCASSLVTGGTYDQYFGPGTRLTVT.